The present T cell receptor (beta chain) was sequenced within a study of shared clonotypes between healthy human individuals. Worth noting for this clone: No antigen is known for it.

CDR1 is MNHEY, CDR2 SVGAGI, per germline. The CDR3 is 13 amino acids. V was cut by 6 bases and J by 0 bases, with 7 bases left in between. General study findings and limits: The study generally estimated greater richness for naive than memory subsets.

Clones were sequenced by immunoSEQ multiplex PCR, and TCRdb holds only the in-frame ones, with some missing. The data hold about 2 million clones, with 90% to 95% observed a single time. Investigators divided CD4+ cells into CD45RA+ naive and CD45RA-negative memory subsets. The genes are TRBV6-5 and TRBJ2-3, with D uncertain. The receptor comes from a man between 18 and 29 years old in good health. Sequencing was carried out using naive CD4+ T cells sorted from blood. The subset is: CD45RA+ positively selected. This CDR3 reads CASRATSTDTQYF. Here the CDR3 DNA reads TGTGCCAGCAGGGCTACGAGCACAGATACGCAGTATTTT.